This passage covers 29 T cell receptor beta chains from one sample sequenced in a study of T cell responses to AZD1222 COVID-19 vaccine. Libraries were prepared by immunoSEQ multiplex PCR; TCRdb keeps only in-frame clonotypes and omits some of them. In the table there are some 81,000 clones, approximately 83% of which are singletons. The input for sequencing was peripheral blood, taken 28 days after the second AZD1222 dose. The receptors stem from an adult who received the AZD1222 COVID-19 vaccine.

This clone was seen more than once but under ten times. The J gene is TRBJ2-2, the V gene TRBV4-2; possibly TRBD1 or TRBD2 for D (6 bases each). The CDR3 spans 13 residues. Trimming stripped 8 bases from V and 1 base from J, with 8 bases between. Germline values: CDR1 LGHNA, CDR2 YNFKEQ. The CDR3 DNA sequence: TGTGCCAGCGGGGGGCTGAACACCGGGGAGCTGTTTTTT. Its protein is CASGGLNTGELFF.

This clone has just a few counts. The chain links TRBV6-5 to TRBJ1-1, with unresolved D. Germline lookup yields CDR1 MNHEY and CDR2 SVGAGI. V was clipped by 1 base and J by 1 base, with 7 bases between them. CDR3 length equals 14 residues. DNA for the CDR3: TGTGCCAGCAGTTACTTCGCAGGGAACACTGAAGCTTTCTTT. Its translation: CASSYFAGNTEAFF.

The chain has TRBV28 and TRBJ1-2; D remains ambiguous. Looked up from germline, CDR1 is MDHEN and CDR2 is SYDVKM. The CDR3 is 13 residues long. Trimming removed 5 bases from V and 0 bases from J, with 7 bases in between. Here the CDR3 DNA reads TGTGCCAGCAGTCCCACAGCTAACTATGGCTACACCTTC. This encodes CASSPTANYGYTF.

The chain links TRBV4-1 to TRBJ1-3; 12 bases match TRBD1. Germline lookup yields CDR1 MGHRA and CDR2 YSYEKL. This CDR3 region has 14 residues. Unmatched junction bases numbered 4, after V lost 2 bases and J lost 11 bases. The chain's CDR3 is CASSQPGQGASIYF. The CDR3 nucleotides read TGCGCCAGCAGCCAACCGGGACAGGGGGCCTCCATATATTTT.

The rearrangement links TRBV7-2 to TRBJ1-2; 9 positions match TRBD1. Germline V gene data show CDR1 as SGHTA and CDR2 as FQGNSA. CDR3 size: 13 residues. J was trimmed by 8 bases and V by 5 bases; bases with no gene match: 6. CDR3 bases: TGTGCCAGCAGCACACAGGGGGCTGGAGGCTACACCTTC. It codes for CASSTQGAGGYTF.

The rearrangement uses TRBV2 and TRBJ1-1; D might be TRBD1 (6 bases). With 10 bases removed from V and 5 bases from J, the gap between germline ends came to 11 bases. CDR1 is SNHLY and CDR2 is FYNNEI in the germline V gene. CDR3 size: 11 residues. The CDR3 spells CAIRGGTEAFF. In DNA, the CDR3 is TGTGCCATTAGGGGGGGGACTGAAGCTTTCTTT.

The chain has TRBV4-2 and TRBJ2-7, with D uncertain. The ends were cut back, 1 base at V and 1 base at J, with 11 bases in the middle. Germline CDR1 reads LGHNA; CDR2 reads YNFKEQ. This CDR3 spans 15 amino acids. The CDR3 DNA sequence: TGTGCCAGCAGCCAAGTATACGGCAGTTCCTACGAGCAGTACTTC. Its protein product is CASSQVYGSSYEQYF.

This clone was seen once. The V and J genes are TRBV5-1 and TRBJ2-6; 7 bases are shared with TRBD1. The CDR3 has 16 residues. Trimming cost V 3 bases and J 2 bases; bases outside gene matches: 5. CDR1 is SGHRS, CDR2 YFSETQ, per germline. The CDR3 loop reads CASSSFTGAGANVLTF. For the CDR3, the DNA is TGCGCCAGCAGCTCATTTACAGGGGCTGGGGCCAACGTCCTGACTTTC.

This clone was detected a few times. This chain links TRBV5-5 with TRBJ1-4; D perhaps matches TRBD1 (6 bases). The CDR3 consists of 13 residues. Trimming removed 4 bases from V and 7 bases from J, with 11 bases in between. The V gene's germline CDR1 is SGHKS and CDR2 YYEKEE (reference sequence). This CDR3 reads CASSHREGEKLFF. The CDR3 coding sequence is TGTGCCAGCAGCCACAGGGAGGGTGAAAAACTGTTTTTT.

The chain joins TRBV5-8 to TRBJ1-3; D is undetermined. The length of the CDR3 is 15 residues. V lost 4 bases, J lost 0 bases, and 11 bases lay in between. CDR1 is SGHTS, CDR2 YDEGEE, per germline. The CDR3 coding sequence is TGTGCCAGCAGCCATGGACGGAGCTCTGGAAACACCATATATTTT. Protein sequence: CASSHGRSSGNTIYF.

J is TRBJ1-2 and V is TRBV30; D is unresolved. CDR3 length: 16 residues. CDR1 GTSNPN and CDR2 SVGIG come from the germline V gene (reference sequence). Trimming removed 0 bases at V and 8 bases at J, with 22 bases between. The CDR3 protein is CAWSVFNPTINGGYTF. DNA for the CDR3: TGTGCCTGGAGTGTATTCAACCCGACTATCAATGGGGGCTACACCTTC.

This chain connects TRBV9 to TRBJ2-7, with 8 nucleotides matching TRBD1. The CDR3 sequence is 14 residues long. Looked up from germline, CDR1 is SGDLS and CDR2 is YYNGEE. The V and J ends lost 0 bases and 3 bases, in that order; junction bases with no gene match: 2. The CDR3 region has the DNA TGTGCCAGCAGCGTAGAACAGGGGGGCTACGAGCAGTACTTC. Its translation: CASSVEQGGYEQYF.

This clone was observed a handful of times. The rearrangement links TRBV15 to TRBJ1-2; 7 nucleotides match TRBD1. The germline V gene encodes CDR1 LNHNV and CDR2 YYDKDF (reference sequence). The CDR3 runs 12 residues. V gave up 1 base and J gave up 10 bases; unmatched junction bases: 3. CDR3 sequence (DNA): TGTGCCACCAGCAGAGGACAGGGTGACTACACCTTC. This codes for CATSRGQGDYTF.

This clone came up a few times. This chain links TRBV5-4 with TRBJ1-1; TRBD1 agrees at 7 bases. CDR1 and CDR2 from the germline V gene are SGHNT and YYREEE (reference sequence). The junction had 6 bases not matched to a gene; V was cut back by 4 bases and J by 6 bases. The length of the CDR3 is 13 residues. The CDR3: CASSLTGKSEAFF. The DNA of the CDR3 is TGTGCCAGCAGCCTGACAGGGAAATCTGAAGCTTTCTTT.

The CDR3 loop is CASSATSGGQETQYF. In DNA form, the CDR3 reads TGCGCCAGCAGCGCGACTAGCGGGGGTCAAGAGACCCAGTACTTC. The chain joins TRBV5-1 to TRBJ2-5; 12 nucleotides match TRBD2. The CDR3 has 15 residues. The germline V gene encodes CDR1 SGHRS and CDR2 YFSETQ. J was trimmed by 2 bases and V by 4 bases; bases with no gene match: 3.

The chain couples TRBV3-1 (or the pseudogene TRBV3-2) to TRBJ1-4; perhaps TRBD1 as D (5 bases). V was cut by 0 bases and J by 8 bases, with 16 bases left in between. The length of the CDR3 is 16 residues. Germline CDR1 reads LGHDT; CDR2 reads YNNKEL (reference sequence). The CDR3 spells CASSQDLETWGEKLFF. The CDR3 DNA sequence: TGTGCCAGCAGCCAAGACTTGGAGACTTGGGGGGAAAAACTGTTTTTT.

In its sample, this clone was seen once. The V and J genes are TRBV28 and TRBJ1-1; 10 nucleotides align to TRBD1. Germline values: CDR1 MDHEN, CDR2 SYDVKM. The CDR3 length is 13 residues. Trimming removed 6 bases from V and 11 bases from J; junction bases left unmatched: 9. The CDR3 bases are TGTGCCAGCAGCCCCGGGACAGGGGTGAATGCTTTCTTT. Translation gives CASSPGTGVNAFF.

The V gene is TRBV7-2, the J gene TRBJ2-1; 8 positions agree with TRBD2. Germline V gene sequence: CDR1 SGHTA, CDR2 FQGNSA. V dropped 0 bases and J dropped 4; count of bases not matched to a gene: 8. This CDR3 has 17 residues. CDR3 region: CASSLALPSGGYNEQFF. DNA for the CDR3: TGTGCCAGCAGCTTAGCGTTACCAAGCGGGGGTTACAATGAGCAGTTCTTC.

In this sample, this clone turned up a few times. The chain uses TRBV7-9 and TRBJ2-7; TRBD1 agrees at 8 bases. With 5 bases clipped from V and 3 bases from J, the junction kept 9 bases outside the gene matches. The CDR3 loop spans 15 amino acids. The germline V gene has CDR1 SEHNR and CDR2 FQNEAQ (reference sequence). CDR3 sequence reads: CASSLRGTGNYEQYF. Written as DNA, the CDR3 is TGTGCCAGCAGCCTTAGGGGGACAGGCAACTACGAGCAGTACTTC.

The J gene is TRBJ1-6, the V gene TRBV7-2; D is uncertain. Germline V gene data show CDR1 as SGHTA and CDR2 as FQGNSA. The CDR3 has 13 residues. V lost 1 base, J lost 16 bases, and 14 bases lay in between. CDR3 sequence: CASSLDWASDLHF. The CDR3 nucleotides read TGTGCCAGCAGCTTAGACTGGGCCTCGGATCTCCACTTT.

The J gene is TRBJ2-7, the V gene TRBV21-1. TRBV21-1 is a listed pseudogene. There are 13 residues in the CDR3. The CDR3 nucleotides are TGTGCCCCGAGGCGGCAGGCTCCCCCTACCCACGAATTC. Its protein product is CAPRRQAPPTHEF.

The J gene is TRBJ2-5, the V gene TRBV9; the match to TRBD2 covers 8 bases. Trimming took 3 bases from V and 5 from J; bases not matched to a gene: 6. This CDR3 is built from 14 residues. The germline gives CDR1 SGDLS, CDR2 YYNGEE. In DNA, the CDR3 is TGTGCCAGCAGCGCCGGGACTAGTCGGGAGACCCAGTACTTC. It yields the protein CASSAGTSRETQYF.

V is TRBV18 and J is TRBJ1-1; TRBD1 might be the D (6 bases). Germline-derived CDR1 and CDR2 are KGHSH and LQKENI. The V end lost 8 bases, the J end lost 1 base, and 11 bases lay between the germline ends. There are 13 residues in the CDR3. The CDR3: CASTGGPNTEAFF. The DNA of the CDR3 is TGTGCCAGCACTGGGGGGCCGAACACTGAAGCTTTCTTT.

J is TRBJ2-1 and V is TRBV19, with unresolved D. The CDR3 is made up of 12 amino acids. CDR1 and CDR2 (germline): LNHDA, SQIVND (reference sequence). V was cut by 7 bases and J by 8 bases, with 12 bases left in between. CDR3: CASTTFGDEQFF. For the CDR3, the DNA is TGTGCCAGTACCACGTTTGGGGATGAGCAGTTCTTC.

The DNA of the CDR3 is TGTGCCTGGAGTCAGGGAAGCAATCAGCCCCAGCATTTT. Translation: CAWSQGSNQPQHF. V is TRBV30 and J is TRBJ1-5, with a tentative D call TRBD1 (5 bases). V was trimmed by 2 bases and J by 1 base, leaving 6 bases between them. The CDR3 length is 13 residues. Germline V lookup: CDR1 GTSNPN, CDR2 SVGIG (reference sequence).

The V and J genes are TRBV27 and TRBJ1-6; the match to TRBD1 covers 7 bases. V was clipped by 6 bases and J by 7 bases; unmatched bases: 6. Germline V gene data show CDR1 as MNHEY and CDR2 as SMNVEV (reference sequence). The CDR3 has 14 amino acids. CDR3 DNA: TGTGCCAGCAGGCAGGGGGTACGGAATTCACCCCTCCACTTT. The encoded protein is CASRQGVRNSPLHF.

The chain is built from TRBV4-1 and TRBJ2-7; 12 positions match TRBD2. Germline-derived CDR1 and CDR2 are MGHRA and YSYEKL. This CDR3 contains 17 residues. V shed 4 bases and J 6 bases; nucleotides not matched to a gene: 13. CDR3 region: CASSLRTSGTVGGEQYF. The CDR3 DNA is TGCGCCAGCAGCCTCCGGACTAGCGGGACGGTTGGAGGCGAGCAGTACTTC.

J is TRBJ1-3 and V is TRBV2; tentatively, D is TRBD1 (5 bases). V gave up 6 bases and J gave up 4 bases, with 22 bases separating them. Germline lookup yields CDR1 SNHLY and CDR2 FYNNEI. This CDR3 has 17 amino acids. This CDR3 reads CASSYSRPGTTGNTIYF. The DNA for the CDR3 is TGTGCCAGCAGCTACAGCCGACCAGGGACTACGGGAAACACCATATATTTT.

This chain connects TRBV5-1 to TRBJ2-7, with a weak D call TRBD2 (6 bases). CDR3 length: 14 residues. V was pared by 5 bases and J by 7 bases, with 19 bases between. Germline V lookup: CDR1 SGHRS, CDR2 YFSETQ. The CDR3 DNA is TGCGCCAGCAGTCCCGGGACTCAAGAATGGGAGCAGTACTTC. It yields the protein CASSPGTQEWEQYF.